The 21 T cell receptor beta chains reported below all come from one sample, sequenced in a study of regulatory dendritic cells for organ transplantation. Their cognate antigens are unknown. Clones were sequenced by immunoSEQ multiplex PCR, and TCRdb holds only the in-frame ones, with some missing. This table has around 5,400 clones, 60% to 75% appearing once. CFSE-labeled sorted T cells met regulatory or mature dendritic cells for four to five days. Input material: memory CD8+ T cells from blood cultured with regulatory dendritic cells. Subset given: CD45RO+ memory T cells. These receptors were collected from a human donor in good health.

This chain connects TRBV6-6 to TRBJ2-7; the match to TRBD2 covers 8 bases. The CDR3 is 14 residues long. The junction had 5 bases not matched to a gene; V was cut back by 2 bases and J by 5 bases. CDR1 MNHNY and CDR2 SVGAGI come from the germline V gene (reference sequence). The CDR3 bases are TGTGCCAGCAGTTACGTCGCGGGAGGTCACGAGCAGTACTTC. Amino acids: CASSYVAGGHEQYF.

V and J are TRBV19 and TRBJ2-3; 7 bases match TRBD1. The CDR3 runs to 17 residues. Germline assignment: CDR1 LNHDA and CDR2 SQIVND (reference sequence). Trimming removed 5 bases from V and 0 bases from J; junction bases left unmatched: 11. DNA for the CDR3: TGTGCCAGTAGTGAGACAGGGTTCGATCTAAGCACAGATACGCAGTATTTT. Protein sequence: CASSETGFDLSTDTQYF.

This clone was observed a single time. The CDR3 nucleotides read TGTGCCAGCAGCTCGGGACAGAGCTATGGCTACACCTTC. Protein: CASSSGQSYGYTF. The J gene is TRBJ1-2, the V gene TRBV5-6, with TRBD1 identical over 7 bases. With 3 bases clipped from V and 4 bases from J, the junction kept 3 bases outside the gene matches. Germline assignment: CDR1 SGHDT and CDR2 YYEEEE. The CDR3 covers 13 residues. Full variable domain (remainder filled in from reference TRBV5-6 and TRBJ1-2): DAGVTQSPTHLIKTRGQQVTLRCSPKSGHDTVSWYQQALGQGPQFIFQYYEEEERQRGNFPDRFSGHQFPNYSSELNVNALLLGDSALYLCASSSGQSYGYTFGSGTRLTVV.

The chain joins TRBV6-4 to TRBJ2-1, with 14 bases that match TRBD2. CDR1 and CDR2 from the germline V gene are MRHNA and SNTAGT. V lost 2 bases and J lost 7; bases outside the gene matches: 4. The CDR3 runs 16 residues. CDR3 DNA sequence: TGTGCCAGCAGTGACAGGGGGACTAGCGGGAGTAATGAGCAGTTCTTC. Its translation is CASSDRGTSGSNEQFF.

In its sample, this clone was seen once. The gene calls are TRBV6-4 and TRBJ2-1; 9 bases fit TRBD2. Germline V CDR1 and CDR2: MRHNA, SNTAGT. The CDR3 totals 14 residues. Germline trimming cut 3 bases from V and 7 bases from J; bases unmatched to any gene: 4. The CDR3 spells CASSEGSGGNEQFF. CDR3 DNA: TGTGCCAGCAGTGAAGGCAGCGGGGGGAATGAGCAGTTCTTC.

Only one count was recorded for this clone. CDR3 nucleotide sequence: TGTGCCTGGAGTGTACTCGCGGCTAGCGGACCGACGGGTAATGAGCAGTTCTTC. Amino acids: CAWSVLAASGPTGNEQFF. This rearrangement joins TRBV30 to TRBJ2-1; 7 positions agree with TRBD2. The length of the CDR3 is 18 residues. Unmatched junction bases numbered 18, after V lost 0 bases and J lost 7 bases. Germline values: CDR1 GTSNPN, CDR2 SVGIG (reference sequence).

The chain carries TRBV6-4 and TRBJ2-5; 14 bases agree with TRBD2. Germline V lookup: CDR1 MRHNA, CDR2 SNTAGT. V trimming: 5 bases; J trimming: 2 bases; junction bases outside the gene matches: 4. There are 16 residues in the CDR3. CDR3 sequence (DNA): TGTGCCAGCAGTCCCGGACTAGCGGGAGGTCAAGAGACCCAGTACTTC. Translating it yields CASSPGLAGGQETQYF.

J is TRBJ2-5 and V is TRBV9, with 9 bases fitting TRBD1. Germline V CDR1 and CDR2: SGDLS, YYNGEE. The V gene end was trimmed by 3 bases and the J gene end by 5 bases; junction bases not matched to a gene: 5. CDR3 length equals 14 residues. The CDR3 DNA reads TGTGCCAGCAGCGCGACAGGGGGATGGGAGACCCAGTACTTC. Encoded protein: CASSATGGWETQYF.

The J gene is TRBJ2-7, the V gene TRBV28; 7 bases agree with TRBD1. This CDR3 has 13 residues. Germline lookup yields CDR1 MDHEN and CDR2 SYDVKM. V trimming: 6 bases; J trimming: 1 base; junction bases outside the gene matches: 3. This CDR3 is CASRDRASYEQYF. CDR3 nucleotide sequence: TGTGCCAGCAGAGACAGGGCGTCCTACGAGCAGTACTTC.

This chain joins TRBV21-1 and TRBJ2-6. TRBV21-1 is reported as a pseudogene. This CDR3 comprises 17 residues. The CDR3 DNA reads as TGTGCCAGCAGCAAAGAGGGCGGCAACTCTGGGGCCAACGTCCTGACTTTC. This translates into CASSKEGGNSGANVLTF.

The chain has TRBV15 and TRBJ1-5, with no clear D. CDR3 length equals 12 residues. The V and J ends lost 5 bases and 10 bases respectively, with 12 bases between them. Germline values: CDR1 LNHNV, CDR2 YYDKDF (reference sequence). The CDR3 is CATSLLSGPQHF. CDR3 in DNA: TGTGCCACCAGCCTTCTTTCCGGACCCCAGCATTTT.

The rearrangement joins TRBV7-8 to TRBJ2-7; TRBD1 matches at 9 bases. V was clipped by 6 bases and J by 5 bases; unmatched bases: 2. CDR3 length: 12 amino acids. In germline, CDR1 is SGHVS, CDR2 FQNEAQ. In DNA, the CDR3 is TGTGCCAGCAGTCGGACAGGGGACGAGCAGTACTTC. Translated, it gives CASSRTGDEQYF.

The chain uses TRBV5-5 and TRBJ2-7; D unclear. Deletions cut 6 bases from V and 3 bases from J, with 19 bases between. Per germline, CDR1 SGHKS and CDR2 YYEKEE (reference sequence). The CDR3 is 15 amino acids. The CDR3 DNA follows: TGTGCCAGCATCTTAATGGCATCTTCATACTACGAGCAGTACTTC. This gives the protein CASILMASSYYEQYF.

The genes are TRBV25-1 and TRBJ2-7; D is unresolved. V gave up 3 bases and J gave up 7 bases, with 13 bases separating them. CDR1 MGHDK and CDR2 SYGVNS come from the germline V gene. The CDR3 sequence is 13 residues long. This CDR3 is CASSDPDLREQYF. CDR3 sequence (DNA): TGTGCCAGCAGTGACCCCGATTTGAGGGAGCAGTACTTC.

The chain joins TRBV7-9 to TRBJ2-5; D is unclear. Germline loops: CDR1 SEHNR, CDR2 FQNEAQ (reference sequence). The CDR3 length is 12 residues. V was clipped by 5 bases and J by 0 bases, with 4 bases between them. In DNA, the CDR3 is TGTGCCAGCAGCCGGTACCAAGAGACCCAGTACTTC. Translating gives CASSRYQETQYF.

The V and J genes are TRBV7-6 and TRBJ2-1; 8 bases match TRBD2. V shed 4 bases, J shed 10 bases, and the junction held 6 bases outside the gene matches. This CDR3 has 13 residues. The germline gives CDR1 SGHVS, CDR2 FNYEAQ. The CDR3 DNA sequence: TGTGCCAGCAGCTCAGTGTCTAGCGGGGAGCAGTTCTTC. It is translated as CASSSVSSGEQFF.

Concerning this clone itself: Other DNA sequences in the same sample also yield this CDR3. V gene TRBV6-4 combines with J gene TRBJ2-3, with 9 positions matching TRBD2. Losses at the gene ends were 4 bases for V and 1 base for J; bases not matched to a gene: 0. The V gene's germline CDR1 is MRHNA and CDR2 SNTAGT. The CDR3 sequence is 14 residues long. The CDR3 sequence is CASSASGGTDTQYF. The CDR3 bases are TGTGCCAGCAGTGCTAGCGGGGGCACAGATACGCAGTATTTT.

This chain uses TRBV7-8 with TRBJ2-1; TRBD1 agrees at 11 bases. Germline values: CDR1 SGHVS, CDR2 FQNEAQ. The CDR3 length is 15 residues. With V trimmed by 3 bases and J by 12 bases, 10 bases remained unmatched. The CDR3 spells CASSFRDRGVVWQFF. The CDR3 nucleotides read TGTGCCAGCAGCTTCCGGGACAGGGGGGTGGTATGGCAGTTCTTC.

The CDR3 nucleotides read TGCGCCAGCAGCCAAGACCAGGGGTATGAGCAGTTCTTC. Translating gives CASSQDQGYEQFF. The chain is built from TRBV4-1 and TRBJ2-1, with D possibly being TRBD1 (6 bases). CDR3 length: 13 amino acids. CDR1 MGHRA and CDR2 YSYEKL come from the germline V gene. The germline V and J ends were trimmed by 0 bases and 8 bases, with 8 bases remaining between them.

The gene calls are TRBV10-3 and TRBJ2-7; possible D gene TRBD2, 7 bases. Germline assignment: CDR1 ENHRY and CDR2 SYGVKD. The CDR3 spans 14 residues. V was shortened by 3 bases and J by 2 bases, with 11 bases between the two germline ends. The CDR3 DNA reads as TGTGCCATCAGTGAACCGGGGGGCCCCTACGAGCAGTACTTC. Translated, it gives CAISEPGGPYEQYF.

The rearrangement joins TRBV12-5 to TRBJ1-5; 7 bases match TRBD1. V dropped 3 bases and J dropped 1; count of bases not matched to a gene: 3. The CDR3 length is 15 residues. Germline CDR1 reads LGHNT; CDR2 reads FRNRAP. The CDR3 here is CASGFDRDSNQPQHF. In nucleotides, the CDR3 is TGTGCTAGTGGTTTTGACAGGGACAGCAATCAGCCCCAGCATTTT.